This T cell receptor beta chain emerged from a study of patients and donors after allogeneic stem cell transplantation. TCRdb itself ran the RT-PCR reads through MiXCR, one entry per CDR3 protein. The top ten clones hold about 3.3% of a sample with over 150,000 distinct CDR3 sequences, around 28% of them seen once. With 7 bases removed from V and 10 bases from J, the gap between germline ends came to 13 bases. In germline, CDR1 is MDHEN, CDR2 SYDVKM. This CDR3 has 11 residues. The rearrangement uses TRBV28 and TRBJ1-1; D not resolved. This clonotype originated in a human donor who was either an allogeneic HSCT recipient or a stem cell or donor lymphocyte infusion donor (not recorded which). It is not recorded whose cells these are; they may come from a transplant donor. Source material: blood, either unsorted or a sorted T cell fraction (not recorded which). CDR3 sequence (DNA): TGTGCCAGCACTCTCAGGAGTATAGCTTTCTTT. This codes for CASTLRSIAFF. Full variable domain (missing parts from reference TRBV28 and TRBJ1-1): DVKVTQSSRYLVKRTGEKVFLECVQDMDHENMFWYRQDPGLGLRLIYFSYDVKMKEKGDIPEGYSVSREKKERFSLILESASTNQTSMYLCASTLRSIAFFGQGTRLTVV.